Each of the 3 T cell receptor beta chains below was sequenced from the same sample in a study of cytomegalovirus exposure and HLA in healthy donors. Amplification used 60 Vbeta primers and 13 Jbeta primers. The method was immunoSEQ multiplex PCR; TCRdb's version includes in-frame clones alone and lacks a portion of them. The top ten hold approximately 4% of the sample, which has 35,000 to 50,000 clones, 60% to 75% seen once. Sequencing was done on a sample of PBMCs. The source is a man aged 35 to 55 in good health and CMV-seronegative.

The genes are TRBV19 and TRBJ2-2; D is perhaps TRBD2 (5 bases). In germline, CDR1 is LNHDA, CDR2 SQIVND (reference sequence). This CDR3 region has 15 residues. V lost 1 base and J lost 1, with 7 bases in between. CDR3 in amino acids: CASSIVRENTGELFF. CDR3 nucleotide sequence: TGTGCCAGTAGTATAGTACGGGAGAACACCGGGGAGCTGTTTTTT.

This chain uses TRBV6-5 with TRBJ2-4; the D gene is possibly TRBD1 (8 bases). Deletions cut 5 bases from V and 3 bases from J, with 14 bases between. Germline V lookup: CDR1 MNHEY, CDR2 SVGAGI. This CDR3 contains 15 residues. CDR3 sequence: CASSRSGTGKNIQYF. The CDR3, as DNA: TGTGCCAGCAGTCGAAGCGGGACAGGCAAAAACATTCAGTACTTC.

J is TRBJ2-1 and V is TRBV7-8, with 11 bases lining up with TRBD1. Per germline, CDR1 SGHVS and CDR2 FQNEAQ. CDR3 size: 15 residues. Trimming at V came to 1 base and at J to 7 bases, leaving 3 bases not matched to a gene. CDR3 nucleotides: TGTGCCAGCAGCTTAGGGACAGGGGGCGGGAATGAGCAGTTCTTC. The encoded protein is CASSLGTGGGNEQFF.